A single sample gave rise to the 16 T cell receptor beta chains below, sequenced in a study of T cell responses to AZD1222 COVID-19 vaccine. Clones were sequenced by immunoSEQ multiplex PCR, and TCRdb holds only the in-frame ones, with some missing. The table has 110,000 to 150,000 clones, around nine tenths seen once. This material consisted of peripheral blood, taken on day 0 of AZD1222 vaccination. These receptors were taken from an adult in good health.

The chain joins TRBV28 to TRBJ2-1; TRBD2 aligns across 11 bases. The CDR3 is 16 residues long. Germline CDR1 reads MDHEN; CDR2 reads SYDVKM. V lost 2 bases, J lost 7 bases, and 7 bases stayed unmatched. In nucleotides, the CDR3 is TGTGCCAGCAGTTTAAGTCTACTAGCGGGAGAAAATGAGCAGTTCTTC. Its translation: CASSLSLLAGENEQFF.

V gene TRBV29-1 combines with J gene TRBJ1-2; TRBD1 aligns across 7 bases. This CDR3 region has 13 residues. Germline V gives CDR1 SQVTM, CDR2 ANQGSEA. V lost 1 base and J lost 4; bases outside the gene matches: 3. CDR3 region: CSVEGDRAYGYTF. Written as DNA, the CDR3 is TGCAGCGTTGAAGGAGACAGGGCCTATGGCTACACCTTC.

The chain uses TRBV28 and TRBJ2-2; D is unclear. CDR3 length: 18 residues. Germline V CDR1 and CDR2: MDHEN, SYDVKM. Deletions cut 8 bases from V and 7 bases from J, with 29 bases between. CDR3 coding DNA: TGTGCCAGCCCCCTTTCCCACAGACAAATGGGAAATCACGGGGAGCTGTTTTTT. This encodes CASPLSHRQMGNHGELFF.

J is TRBJ2-3 and V is TRBV28; no firm D call. V was pared by 4 bases and J by 1 base, with 3 bases between. CDR1 and CDR2 from the germline V gene are MDHEN and SYDVKM. CDR3 length: 12 residues. The DNA for the CDR3 is TGTGCCAGCAGTTCCGGCACAGATACGCAGTATTTT. Amino acids: CASSSGTDTQYF.

The chain carries TRBV19 and TRBJ2-3; no definite D call. The length of the CDR3 is 13 residues. V was trimmed by 10 bases and J by 0 bases, leaving 11 bases between them. The V gene's germline CDR1 is LNHDA and CDR2 SQIVND (reference sequence). The CDR3 DNA is TGTGCCACTCAAGTAGCTAGCACAGATACGCAGTATTTT. Translating gives CATQVASTDTQYF.

This chain joins TRBV6-5 and TRBJ2-7; D not certain. Between the trimmed V and J ends, which lost 2 bases and 12 bases, there was a span of 11 bases. The CDR3 loop spans 11 amino acids. Germline CDR1 and CDR2: MNHEY and SVGAGI. CDR3 DNA sequence: TGTGCCAGCAGTTACCTTGGTTGGGTGTACTTC. This sequence encodes CASSYLGWVYF.

The V gene is TRBV11-2, the J gene TRBJ2-3; 8 nucleotides align to TRBD1. Per germline, CDR1 SGHAT and CDR2 FQNNGV. Trimming cost V 4 bases and J 2 bases; bases outside gene matches: 8. This CDR3 region has 16 residues. The CDR3 loop reads CASSSRGQDITDTQYF. The CDR3 coding sequence is TGTGCCAGCAGCTCCCGGGGACAGGATATCACAGATACGCAGTATTTT. The whole variable domain, filled in from reference TRBV11-2 and TRBJ2-3, reads EAGVAQSPRYKIIEKRQSVAFWCNPISGHATLYWYQQILGQGPKLLIQFQNNGVVDDSQLPKDRFSAERLKGVDSTLKIQPAKLEDSAVYLCASSSRGQDITDTQYFGPGTRLTVL.

V is TRBV2 and J is TRBJ2-1, with TRBD2 identical over 9 bases. The CDR3 runs 16 residues. After removal of 6 bases from V and 7 bases from J, the junction contained 13 bases not matched to a gene. Germline CDR1 is SNHLY and CDR2 is FYNNEI. The CDR3 bases are TGTGCCAGCAGCCCTGTGTGGCTAGCGGGACCAAATGAGCAGTTCTTC. Its protein is CASSPVWLAGPNEQFF. The full variable domain, rest sourced from reference TRBV2 and TRBJ2-1, is EPEVTQTPSHQVTQMGQEVILRCVPISNHLYFYWYRQILGQKVEFLVSFYNNEISEKSEIFDDQFSVERPDGSNFTLKIRSTKLEDSAMYFCASSPVWLAGPNEQFFGPGTRLTVL.

V usage is TRBV6-5 and J usage is TRBJ1-2; D not certain. The germline V gene has CDR1 MNHEY and CDR2 SVGAGI. V was shortened by 6 bases and J by 10 bases, with 18 bases between the two germline ends. This CDR3 region has 13 residues. The CDR3 loop reads CASSQYGGHAYTF. CDR3 nucleotide sequence: TGTGCCAGCAGCCAATACGGAGGGCACGCCTACACCTTC.

This clone was counted between two and nine times. V is TRBV6-5 and J is TRBJ1-2; 9 bases line up with TRBD1. This CDR3 spans 15 amino acids. V was pared by 4 bases and J by 3 bases, with 6 bases of the junction left unmatched. The germline V gene has CDR1 MNHEY and CDR2 SVGAGI. The CDR3 loop is CASSSTGGADYGYTF. CDR3 nucleotide sequence: TGTGCCAGCAGTTCAACAGGGGGCGCGGACTATGGCTACACCTTC.

A single count supports this clone. The gene calls are TRBV11-3 and TRBJ1-6, with a tentative D call TRBD1 (6 bases). This CDR3 is 16 amino acids long. Trimming stripped 0 bases from V and 8 bases from J, with 14 bases between. Germline CDR1 and CDR2: SGHNT and YENEEA. The CDR3 spells CASSLETRDTHSPLHF. DNA for the CDR3: TGTGCCAGCAGCTTAGAGACCCGGGACACTCATTCACCCCTCCACTTT.

V usage is TRBV28 and J usage is TRBJ2-1; unclear D gene. The CDR3 has 13 residues. Trimming left V 3 bases short and J 6 bases short, with 9 bases between. Germline assignment: CDR1 MDHEN and CDR2 SYDVKM. The chain's CDR3 is CASSLAGSNEQFF. In DNA form, the CDR3 reads TGTGCCAGCAGTTTGGCCGGGTCCAATGAGCAGTTCTTC. The full variable domain, with the rest looked up from reference TRBV28 and TRBJ2-1, is DVKVTQSSRYLVKRTGEKVFLECVQDMDHENMFWYRQDPGLGLRLIYFSYDVKMKEKGDIPEGYSVSREKKERFSLILESASTNQTSMYLCASSLAGSNEQFFGPGTRLTVL.

This chain links TRBV5-4 with TRBJ2-7; unclear D gene. Trimming pared 1 base from V and 4 bases from J, leaving 15 bases between. In germline, CDR1 is SGHNT, CDR2 YYREEE (reference sequence). The CDR3 runs to 15 residues. The CDR3 DNA reads as TGTGCCAGCAGCTTGTCTTCAGCCCTGGGATACGAGCAGTACTTC. Protein sequence: CASSLSSALGYEQYF.

The chain carries TRBV28 and TRBJ1-1, with a weak D call TRBD1 (6 bases). The CDR3 runs 13 residues. The V gene's germline CDR1 is MDHEN and CDR2 SYDVKM. V gave up 5 bases and J gave up 1 base, with 8 bases separating them. CDR3 residues: CASSRQENTEAFF. In nucleotides, the CDR3 is TGTGCCAGCAGTAGACAGGAGAACACTGAAGCTTTCTTT.

The rearrangement links TRBV5-4 to TRBJ1-2; D unresolved. The CDR3 is made up of 11 amino acids. Germline CDR1 and CDR2: SGHNT and YYREEE (reference sequence). Trimming removed 0 bases from V and 5 bases from J, with 2 bases in between. DNA of the CDR3: TGTGCCAGCAGCTTGGGGTATGGCTACACCTTC. Protein sequence: CASSLGYGYTF.

The V and J genes are TRBV5-1 and TRBJ1-2; perhaps TRBD1 as D (6 bases). With 4 bases removed from V and 3 bases from J, the gap between germline ends came to 19 bases. This CDR3 region has 16 residues. From germline, CDR1 is SGHRS and CDR2 YFSETQ. CDR3 sequence (DNA): TGCGCCAGCAGCCACTCCCCGGGACAAAGGGACTATGGCTACACCTTC. Protein product: CASSHSPGQRDYGYTF.